This TCR beta chain was observed in a study of sequential checkpoint blockade in melanoma. Treatment meaning: randomized to nivolumab then ipilimumab (arm A) or the reverse (arm B). TCRdb's table, derived via immunoSEQ multiplex PCR, lists solely in-frame clones and lacks some. The sample records about 8,400 clones, almost 60% being singletons. The sample in question was CD8+ T cells sorted from blood (inferred from file names), obtained from a patient given nivolumab and ipilimumab in sequence. Source of these receptors: a human donor with melanoma.

The chain joins TRBV4-1 to TRBJ2-7, with D possibly being TRBD2 (5 bases). Germline CDR1 reads MGHRA; CDR2 reads YSYEKL. The CDR3 spans 15 residues. V was cut by 4 bases and J by 4 bases, with 17 bases left in between. In nucleotides, the CDR3 is TGCGCCAGCAGCCTTAAGGCTAGCAGCTCTTACGAGCAGTACTTC. Translated, it gives CASSLKASSSYEQYF.